This T cell receptor (beta chain) appears in the sequencing data of a study of shared clonotypes between healthy human individuals (dated by TCRdb to the early 2020s). Study-level background: Two women and a few men aged 18 to 49 years were included in the cohort. For each donor, three plates each were used for CD4 naive and CD4 memory, two plates were used for CD8 naive, and one plate was used for CD8 memory. Libraries were prepared and TCR repertoires were sequenced by different laboratories using diverse techniques, in order to increase sequencing depth and limit assay-specific biases. Leukapheresis yielded between about 0.94 and 8.9 billion PBMCs per donor. Blood TCR repertoires of a handful of healthy adults were deeply sequenced to estimate repertoire size and the extent of clonotype sharing between individuals.

Study-level results and caveats: Naive subsets generally had larger estimated clonotype richness than memory subsets did. Only blood was sampled, and tissue TCR repertoires likely differ from those in blood. Pairwise subsampling indicated that sequencing depth was expected to affect the degree of clonotype sharing among donors. Incomplete sequencing was indicated by rarefaction of sorted-subset datasets, despite the large sequencing depth. Compared with non-shared clonotypes, the clonotypes found in all four sorted-subset donors had higher generation probabilities. About 5% of naive CD4, 3.5% of naive CD8, around 2.3% of memory CD4, and 0.4% of memory CD8 clonotypes were shared across several donors. Because the study included a small number of donors, the genetic and exposure-history diversity represented was limited.

The donors were healthy, HIV-negative adults who had no recently reported acute infections or vaccinations. All donors were Caucasian adults living in Nashville, Tennessee, USA. CD4+ T cells were enriched by magnetic negative selection, after which naive cells were positively selected on CD45RA and the negative fraction was taken as the memory subset. After blood collection by leukapheresis, PBMCs were isolated using Ficoll-Histopaque density gradient centrifugation and then cryopreserved in the vapor phase of liquid nitrogen. Analytical flow cytometry was used to check the purity and quantity of each magnetically sorted T cell population. Genomic DNA was isolated from each sorted fraction and quantified by UV absorbance on a Nanodrop 2000c. Using the deep immunoSEQ assay, multiplex PCR amplified TCR CDR3 regions from genomic DNA. Extracted genomic DNA from each cell subset was spread evenly across all wells of several immunoSEQ 96-well plates, with each plate serving as a replicate. For sorted subsets, approximately 210 ng genomic DNA, equal to about 30,000 T cell genomes, was loaded into each replicate PCR. Purified libraries were measured with a Qubit 3.0 fluorometer, size-checked on a Bioanalyzer 2100, and measured again with the KAPA Library Quantification kit. Every immunoSEQ 96-well plate was sequenced on a separate single-read 150-cycle Illumina NextSeq 550 flow cell. In the paper's pipeline: Because only junctional sequences without quality scores were contained in the immunoSEQ output, filtering matching that applied to full-length reads could not be performed. Sequences were annotated with PyIR, a Python wrapper for IgBLAST v1.9, using IMGT germline references to assign V/J genes and CDR3. Reads with weak V/J assignments (E-value above 1e-6), missing CDR3, stop codons, out-of-frame junctions, or ambiguous translated residues were removed. V3J clonotypes were defined as sequences sharing an identical inferred V gene, J gene, and CDR3 amino acid sequence. Percentage overlap between repertoires was computed as shared unique clonotypes divided by the size of the smaller repertoire. RTK rarefaction, the Chao1 estimator, and Recon v2.1 estimates of unobserved clonotypes were used to assess repertoire richness. Generation probabilities were computed with OLGA for all TCRbeta clonotypes obtained by the gDNA method from several donors. TCRdb obtained this table from immuneACCESS and retained in-frame rearrangements with V and J assigned. These tables miss some clones; where compared with another copy, unresolved V genes account for less than half of the shortfall, and the remainder is unexplained. V, J and clone size reflect that table, while D and trimming were determined from the DNA. For this sample the table gives under 1,100,000 clones, of which approximately 78% were detected only once. Of the sample, under 0.8% falls within the top ten clones.

Reading the germline V gene gives CDR1 MNHNS and CDR2 SASEGT. V is clipped by 5 bases and J by 5 bases, and the sequence between their germline boundaries is 3 bases long. Taken from cysteine to phenylalanine, the CDR3 has 10 residues. Only the CDR3 portion is preserved as DNA: 30 bases, with reading frame beginning at the first base. For this clone: Its antigen has not been determined. The input lacks base qualities; no much larger clone sits a single base away.

The V and J segments used are TRBV6-1 and TRBJ2-5; the D segment cannot be called with confidence. The sequence was collected from a young man in good health. Some clones in this sample may be carry-over from other donors' samples. Material: memory CD4+ T cells from PBMCs. Sample cell subset or site, as interpreted from the label and publication: CD45RA-negative fraction. The CDR3 region has the sequence CASSYETQYF. The nucleotides read TGTGCCAGCAGTTACGAGACCCAGTACTTC.